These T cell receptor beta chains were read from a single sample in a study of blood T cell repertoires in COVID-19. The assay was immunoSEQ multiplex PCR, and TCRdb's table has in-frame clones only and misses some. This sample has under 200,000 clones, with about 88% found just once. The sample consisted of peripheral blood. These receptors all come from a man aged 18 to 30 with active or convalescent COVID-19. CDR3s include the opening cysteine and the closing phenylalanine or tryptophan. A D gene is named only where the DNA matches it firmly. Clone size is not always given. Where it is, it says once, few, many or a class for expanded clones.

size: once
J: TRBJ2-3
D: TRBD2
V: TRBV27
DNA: TGTGCCAGCAGCCCGGTAGGCGGGGGGGACACAGATACGCAGTATTTT
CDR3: CASSPVGGGDTDTQYF

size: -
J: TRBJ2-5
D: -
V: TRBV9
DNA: TGTGCCAGCAGCGTTGGGCAGCCAGGGGAGACCCAGTACTTC
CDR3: CASSVGQPGETQYF

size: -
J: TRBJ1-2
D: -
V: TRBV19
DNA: TGTGCCAGTAGTATAAAGAGAGGTTGGAACTATGGCTACACCTTC
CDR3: CASSIKRGWNYGYTF

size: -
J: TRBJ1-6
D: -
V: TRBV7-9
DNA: TGTGCCAGCAGCTTAATGGGCATCAATTCACCCCTCCACTTT
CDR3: CASSLMGINSPLHF

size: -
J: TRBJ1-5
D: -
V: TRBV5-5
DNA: TGTGCCAGCAGCTTGACGGACTATAGCAATCAGCCCCAGCATTTT
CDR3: CASSLTDYSNQPQHF

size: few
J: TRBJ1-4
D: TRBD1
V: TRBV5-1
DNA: TGCGCCAGCAGCGACCCGGGACAGGGCTACGAAAAACTGTTTTTT
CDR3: CASSDPGQGYEKLFF

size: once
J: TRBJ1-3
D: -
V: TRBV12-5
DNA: TGTGCTAGTGGTTTGGGCGTGTCCGCTTCCTCTGGAAACACCATATATTTT
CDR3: CASGLGVSASSGNTIYF

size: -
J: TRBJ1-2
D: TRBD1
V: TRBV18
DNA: TGTGCCAGCTCACCACCAAGACAGGGAGTCGGCTACACCTTC
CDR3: CASSPPRQGVGYTF

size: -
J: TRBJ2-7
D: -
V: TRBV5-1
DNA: TGCGCCAGCAGCTTGGAAAACAGAAACTACGAGCAGTACTTC
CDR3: CASSLENRNYEQYF

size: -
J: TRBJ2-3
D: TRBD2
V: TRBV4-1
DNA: TGCGCCAGCAGTCTTAGGGAGGGAAATACAGATACGCAGTATTTT
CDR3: CASSLREGNTDTQYF

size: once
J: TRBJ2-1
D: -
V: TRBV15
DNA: TGTGCCACCAGCAGGTCCTCGAGGGCCCAGGAGCAGTTCTTC
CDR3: CATSRSSRAQEQFF

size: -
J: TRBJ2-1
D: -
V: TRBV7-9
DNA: TGTGCCAGCAGCTTGTTGGACAGTTACAATGAGCAGTTCTTC
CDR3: CASSLLDSYNEQFF

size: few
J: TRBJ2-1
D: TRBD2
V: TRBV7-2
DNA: TGTGCCAGCAGCTTAATGGGACTAGCGGACTACAATGAGCAGTTCTTC
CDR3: CASSLMGLADYNEQFF

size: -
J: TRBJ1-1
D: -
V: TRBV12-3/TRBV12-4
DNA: TGTGCCAGCTCGAACATCAGGGGCACTGAAGCTTTCTTT
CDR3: CASSNIRGTEAFF

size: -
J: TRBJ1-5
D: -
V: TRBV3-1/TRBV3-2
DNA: TGTGCCAGCAGCCAAGGGAGGGTACAGCCCCAGCATTTT
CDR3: CASSQGRVQPQHF

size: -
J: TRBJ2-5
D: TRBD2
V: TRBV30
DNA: TGTGCCTGGAGTGTCTACGGGGGGGCTTTAGAGACCCAGTACTTC
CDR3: CAWSVYGGALETQYF

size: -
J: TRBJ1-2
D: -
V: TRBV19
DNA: TGTGCCAGTAGTATGCTAGCTAACTATGGCTACACCTTC
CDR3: CASSMLANYGYTF

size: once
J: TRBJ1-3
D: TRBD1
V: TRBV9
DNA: TGTGCCAGCAGCCCCAGGGACAGGGGTGGAAACACCATATATTTT
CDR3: CASSPRDRGGNTIYF

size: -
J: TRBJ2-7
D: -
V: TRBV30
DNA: TGTGCCTGGAGTTCGCTTTTTAGCGAGCAGTACTTC
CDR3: CAWSSLFSEQYF

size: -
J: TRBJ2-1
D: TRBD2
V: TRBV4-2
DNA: TGTGCCAGCAGCCAAGCTTGGCGGGAGGGCCGGAATGAGCAGTTCTTC
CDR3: CASSQAWREGRNEQFF

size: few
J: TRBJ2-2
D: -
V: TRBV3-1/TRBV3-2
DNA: TGTGCCAGCACCCTAAGATCGATCGTTGGTCGGGAGCGTCACGGGGAGCTGTTTTTT
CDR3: CASTLRSIVGRERHGELFF

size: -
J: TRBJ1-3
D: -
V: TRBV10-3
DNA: TGTGCCACAAGGGGTTCCGGTGGGGGGGCGAATTCTGGAAACACCATATATTTT
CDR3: CATRGSGGGANSGNTIYF

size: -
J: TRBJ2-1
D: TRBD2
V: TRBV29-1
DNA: TGCAGCGTAGAACTAGCGGACTCCTACAATGAGCAGTTCTTC
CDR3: CSVELADSYNEQFF

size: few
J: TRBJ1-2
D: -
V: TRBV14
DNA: TGTGCCAGCAGCTACTTAAGACAGATGAGTGGCTACACCTTC
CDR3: CASSYLRQMSGYTF

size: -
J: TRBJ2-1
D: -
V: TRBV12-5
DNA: TGTGCTAGTGGTTTGACAGGGTTTGACAATGAGCAGTTCTTC
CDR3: CASGLTGFDNEQFF

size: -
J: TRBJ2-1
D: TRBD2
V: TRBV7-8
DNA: TGTGCCAGCAGCTTATGGCATGGGTCAGCGGGAGGTAGTTGGCATGAGCAGTTCTTC
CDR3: CASSLWHGSAGGSWHEQFF

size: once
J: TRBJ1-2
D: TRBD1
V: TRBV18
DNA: TGTGCCAGCTCACCGGGACAGGGGGACTATGGCTACACCTTC
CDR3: CASSPGQGDYGYTF